What follows are 3 T cell receptor beta chains derived from one specimen sequenced in a study of cytomegalovirus exposure and HLA in healthy donors listed by TCRdb under 2017. The library relied on the immunoSEQ multiplex PCR assay. For the multiplex PCR, a mixture combining 60 forward primers for TCR Vbeta segments and 13 reverse primers for TCR Jbeta segments was used. As stored in TCRdb, this immuneACCESS dataset retains in-frame rearrangements with V and J assigned. A fraction of the clones does not appear; measured against another copy, unresolved V genes explain less than half of the discrepancy, and the remainder lacks a known reason. The sample table lists over 85,000 clones, roughly 79% of them with a count of one. In total, the top ten clones hold approximately 0.56% of the sample. The sequencing sample was made of PBMCs. The receptors derive from a man aged 25 to 40 in good health and CMV-seronegative.

The chain joins TRBV4-3 to TRBJ2-3; 11 nucleotides agree with TRBD2. The junction had 0 bases not matched to a gene; V was cut back by 1 base and J by 0 bases. CDR1 and CDR2 from the germline V gene are LGHNA and YSLEER. There are 16 residues in the CDR3. The CDR3: CASSQGLAGSTDTQYF. Written as DNA, the CDR3 is TGCGCCAGCAGCCAAGGACTAGCGGGAAGCACAGATACGCAGTATTTT.

This sequence joins TRBV6-5 and TRBJ1-6, with TRBD1 matching 7 bases. The CDR3 runs to 15 residues. Per germline, CDR1 MNHEY and CDR2 SVGAGI. V dropped 5 bases and J dropped 5; count of bases not matched to a gene: 6. CDR3 sequence (DNA): TGTGCCAGCAGTCCCCGGGACAGACATAATTCACCCCTCCACTTT. It yields the protein CASSPRDRHNSPLHF.

This clone has only one observation. The V and J genes are TRBV2 and TRBJ2-3; 10 bases fit TRBD2. Germline CDR1 and CDR2: SNHLY and FYNNEI. The CDR3 sequence is 17 residues long. V lost 6 bases, J lost 0 bases, and 9 bases stayed unmatched. CDR3 sequence: CASRPPGLAVSTDTQYF. Here the CDR3 DNA reads TGTGCCAGCAGACCACCCGGACTAGCGGTGAGCACAGATACGCAGTATTTT.